This entry concerns a single T cell receptor (beta chain). These data are taken from a study of blood T cell repertoires in COVID-19. Germline trimming cut 4 bases from V and 8 bases from J; bases unmatched to any gene: 6. Germline V gene data show CDR1 as MNHNY and CDR2 as SVGAGI (reference sequence). The CDR3 is made up of 13 amino acids. Assay: immunoSEQ multiplex PCR; the TCRdb copy retains only in-frame clones and omits some. This sample has some 310,000 clones; 85% to 90% occur once, and the top ten carry 0.8% to 1.3%. Sample: peripheral blood. The sequence was collected from a woman aged 40 to 49 with COVID-19, enrolled during active disease. The chain combines TRBV6-6 with TRBJ1-2; TRBD1 matches at 8 bases. The CDR3 is CASSSYRGVGYTF. The DNA of the CDR3 is TGTGCCAGCAGTTCCTACAGGGGGGTCGGCTACACCTTC.